Shown below are 19 T cell receptor beta chains from a single sample sequenced in a study of Graves' ophthalmopathy and Graves' hyperthyroidism. RNA transcripts yielded amplified TCR beta CDR3 regions. HTBI primers served in a first-round RT-PCR, which a second-round multiplex PCR followed. TCRdb analysed the multiplex PCR reads with MiXCR anew, one entry per CDR3 protein. The sample has some 390,000 distinct CDR3 sequences; 15% to 20% are singletons. The sequenced sample was peripheral blood. The receptors stem from a woman aged 18 to 35 with Graves' ophthalmopathy.

This clonotype was picked up many times. The V and J genes are TRBV20-1 and TRBJ2-7; maybe TRBD1 (5 bases). Between the trimmed V and J ends, which lost 0 bases and 6 bases, there was a span of 12 bases. The germline gives CDR1 DFQATT, CDR2 SNEGSKA (reference sequence). CDR3 size: 13 residues. CDR3 sequence (DNA): TGCAGTGCTAGAGAACAAGGGCAGGGCGAGCAGTACTTC. This codes for CSAREQGQGEQYF.

This clonotype was observed at least ten times. V usage is TRBV6-5 and J usage is TRBJ2-2; perhaps D is TRBD1 or TRBD2 (5 bases each). Deletions cut 4 bases from V and 4 bases from J, with 13 bases between. This CDR3 is 15 amino acids long. CDR1 is MNHEY, CDR2 SVGAGI, per germline. CDR3 DNA sequence: TGTGCCAGCAGTTTCGCCGGGACCGCCACCGGGGAGCTGTTTTTT. This sequence encodes CASSFAGTATGELFF.

The sample holds one count of this clonotype. The J gene is TRBJ2-2, the V gene TRBV12-3 or TRBV12-4, with 11 positions matching TRBD2. This CDR3 spans 15 amino acids. Losses at the gene ends were 5 bases for V and 6 bases for J; bases not matched to a gene: 5. CDR3 sequence reads: CASSRLAGSPGELFF. The CDR3 bases are TGTGCCAGCAGTCGACTAGCGGGAAGTCCCGGGGAGCTGTTTTTT.

This clonotype was seen many times. The V call is TRBV20-1, the J call TRBJ2-2; TRBD1 agrees at 9 bases. In germline, CDR1 is DFQATT, CDR2 SNEGSKA (reference sequence). This CDR3 region has 14 residues. V shed 5 bases and J 6 bases; nucleotides not matched to a gene: 7. CDR3 sequence reads: CSAWTGEDAGELFF. CDR3 nucleotides: TGCAGTGCTTGGACAGGGGAGGACGCCGGGGAGCTGTTTTTT.

This clonotype was counted many times. V and J are TRBV20-1 and TRBJ2-7; weak D call: TRBD2 (5 bases). The germline V gene has CDR1 DFQATT and CDR2 SNEGSKA (reference sequence). This CDR3 comprises 13 residues. CDR3: CSLASPTPSEQYF. The CDR3 region has the DNA TGCAGCTTGGCTAGCCCTACCCCTTCCGAGCAGTACTTC.

This chain links TRBV5-1 with TRBJ2-2; 8 bases agree with TRBD1. CDR1 is SGHRS and CDR2 is YFSETQ in the germline V gene. This CDR3 comprises 15 residues. Trimming removed 4 bases from V and 3 bases from J; junction bases left unmatched: 5. CDR3: CASSLGQGHTGELFF. CDR3 nucleotide sequence: TGCGCCAGCAGCCTAGGACAGGGACACACCGGGGAGCTGTTTTTT.

This clonotype was picked up many times. The rearrangement uses TRBV6-2 or TRBV6-3 and TRBJ2-4, with 7 bases aligning to TRBD1. The CDR3 spans 19 residues. The germline CDR1 and CDR2 sequences are MNHEY and SVGEGT. The V and J ends lost 0 bases and 2 bases, in that order; junction bases with no gene match: 13. The CDR3 DNA follows: TGTGCCAGCAGTTACTCGCCCGACTCACACAGGGGACCCAAAAACATTCAGTACTTC. It encodes CASSYSPDSHRGPKNIQYF.

This clonotype was observed at least ten times. This rearrangement joins TRBV28 to TRBJ2-7, with 7 nucleotides matching TRBD2. Germline V gives CDR1 MDHEN, CDR2 SYDVKM. The CDR3 contains 15 residues. The junction had 12 bases not matched to a gene; V was cut back by 4 bases and J by 6 bases. CDR3 sequence reads: CASSSPGEGYREQYF. CDR3 DNA: TGTGCCAGCAGTTCCCCGGGGGAGGGATATCGCGAGCAGTACTTC. Looking up the rest from reference TRBV28 and TRBJ2-7 gives the full variable domain: DVKVTQSSRYLVKRTGEKVFLECVQDMDHENMFWYRQDPGLGLRLIYFSYDVKMKEKGDIPEGYSVSREKKERFSLILESASTNQTSMYLCASSSPGEGYREQYFGPGTRLTVT.

In its sample, this clonotype was seen many times. The chain is built from TRBV29-1 and TRBJ2-7, with TRBD1 identical over 11 bases. The germline V gene encodes CDR1 SQVTM and CDR2 ANQGSEA. The CDR3 is 15 amino acids. Germline trimming cut 7 bases from V and 2 bases from J; bases unmatched to any gene: 10. This CDR3 is CSGSTGTGGTYEQYF. The CDR3 region has the DNA TGCAGCGGAAGTACCGGGACAGGGGGGACCTACGAGCAGTACTTC.

The genes are TRBV12-3 or TRBV12-4 and TRBJ1-5; D not resolved. The CDR3 is made up of 15 amino acids. The V end lost 6 bases, the J end lost 4 bases, and 16 bases lay between the germline ends. This chain's CDR3 is CASSGRFWVNQPQHF. The CDR3 DNA follows: TGTGCCAGCAGCGGGAGGTTCTGGGTAAATCAGCCCCAGCATTTT.

The chain carries TRBV5-1 and TRBJ2-5; 9 nucleotides line up with TRBD1. The CDR3 loop spans 18 amino acids. Germline V CDR1 and CDR2: SGHRS, YFSETQ. Losses at the gene ends were 2 bases for V and 0 bases for J; bases not matched to a gene: 11. The CDR3 region is CASSLGRTGGGHQETQYF. The CDR3 nucleotides are TGCGCCAGCAGCTTAGGTCGAACAGGGGGCGGTCACCAAGAGACCCAGTACTTC.

The chain has TRBV6-1 and TRBJ1-1; no clear D. Germline CDR1 MNHNS, CDR2 SASEGT. The CDR3 totals 14 residues. Trimming took 7 bases from V and 0 from J, leaving 12 bases between them. The CDR3 sequence is CASTTPGVNTEAFF. In DNA, the CDR3 is TGTGCCAGCACAACCCCAGGCGTGAACACTGAAGCTTTCTTT.

This clonotype was picked up many times. The chain employs TRBV6-5 and TRBJ1-1; 8 bases align to TRBD1. The CDR3 is 16 residues long. The junction had 3 bases not matched to a gene; V was cut back by 0 bases and J by 0 bases. Germline V CDR1 and CDR2: MNHEY, SVGAGI. CDR3 amino acids: CASSYSRTGMNTEAFF. The CDR3 DNA is TGTGCCAGCAGTTACTCACGGACAGGGATGAACACTGAAGCTTTCTTT.

The chain is built from TRBV12-3 or TRBV12-4 and TRBJ2-7; 13 bases fit TRBD2. This CDR3 contains 15 residues. J gave up 5 bases and V 6 bases, and 7 bases lay outside the gene matches. CDR3 region: CASRRTSGSIDEQYF. CDR3 sequence (DNA): TGTGCCAGCAGGCGGACTAGCGGGAGTATCGACGAGCAGTACTTC.

J is TRBJ2-7 and V is TRBV12-3 or TRBV12-4; tentatively, D is TRBD1 (5 bases). The CDR3 spans 13 residues. Between the trimmed V and J ends, which lost 8 bases and 4 bases, there was a span of 15 bases. For the CDR3, the DNA is TGTGCCAGCCTCCCCCAGGGCTATTACGAGCAGTACTTC. Residues: CASLPQGYYEQYF.

This clonotype showed up many times. The rearrangement links TRBV5-6 to TRBJ2-7; D might be TRBD2 (5 bases). The CDR3 has 19 amino acids. The V end was cut by 4 bases, the J end by 0 bases, with 26 bases between. Germline CDR1 is SGHDT and CDR2 is YYEEEE. In DNA, the CDR3 is TGTGCCAGCAGCCCCTCCCGCGGTGGACTCACCCGTAGCTCCTACGAGCAGTACTTC. As protein: CASSPSRGGLTRSSYEQYF.

This clonotype was counted at least ten times. The rearrangement links TRBV12-3 or TRBV12-4 to TRBJ2-6; D is perhaps TRBD2 (5 bases). The germline V and J ends were trimmed by 3 bases and 9 bases, with 9 bases remaining between them. The CDR3 is 13 residues long. The CDR3 here is CASSLSAGNVLTF. In DNA, the CDR3 is TGTGCCAGCAGTTTGAGTGCGGGCAACGTCCTGACTTTC.

The chain links TRBV7-8 to TRBJ2-7; D uncertain. This CDR3 is built from 14 residues. Per the germline V gene, CDR1 is SGHVS and CDR2 is FQNEAQ. The ends were cut back, 3 bases at V and 4 bases at J, with 13 bases in the middle. The chain's CDR3 is CASSFLGELYEQYF. The CDR3, as DNA: TGTGCCAGCAGCTTTTTGGGCGAGTTGTACGAGCAGTACTTC.

On this clonotype itself: At one end the junction does not follow the germline gene, possibly because of a read error. This rearrangement joins TRBV6-5 to TRBJ1-3, with 9 bases that match TRBD1. CDR3 length: 17 amino acids. Looked up from germline, CDR1 is MNHEY and CDR2 is SVGAGI. DNA of the CDR3: TGTGCCAGCAGTTCTACGGGACAGGGCCCGTCTGGAAGCACCATATATTTT. Its protein product is CASSSTGQGPSGSTIYF.